The 28 T cell receptor beta chains below come from one sample, sequenced in a study of CD8+ T cells in alopecia areata. The treatment is: oral pan-JAK inhibitor, 5-10 mg twice daily. Investigators isolated RNA and reverse transcribed it into cDNA to act as the sequencing template. Assay: immunoSEQ multiplex PCR; the TCRdb copy retains only in-frame clones and omits some. The profile shows roughly 210,000 clones, around 43% of them singletons. Sequencing was performed on CD4+ T cells sorted from blood, taken between weeks 36 and 40, from a patient treated with tofacitinib. These receptor sequences come from a human donor with alopecia areata.

This clone was seen only a few times. This rearrangement joins TRBV4-3 to TRBJ2-1; D perhaps matches TRBD2 (6 bases). This CDR3 is 16 amino acids long. From germline, CDR1 is LGHNA and CDR2 YSLEER. Deletions cut 1 base from V and 7 bases from J, with 17 bases between. As DNA, the CDR3 is TGCGCCAGCAGCCAAGGAACGGGAGCCACGAGGAATGAGCAGTTCTTC. Protein product: CASSQGTGATRNEQFF.

This clone was detected a few times. This rearrangement joins TRBV29-1 to TRBJ2-2, with 7 positions matching TRBD1. This CDR3 is 14 amino acids long. Trimming cost V 6 bases and J 5 bases; bases outside gene matches: 9. Per the germline V gene, CDR1 is SQVTM and CDR2 is ANQGSEA. The chain's CDR3 is CSVGNRGMTGELFF. The CDR3 nucleotides read TGCAGCGTGGGAAACAGGGGAATGACCGGGGAGCTGTTTTTT.

V and J are TRBV27 and TRBJ1-2, with TRBD1 identical over 8 bases. V lost 6 bases and J lost 3; bases outside the gene matches: 15. The germline CDR1 and CDR2 sequences are MNHEY and SMNVEV (reference sequence). There are 17 residues in the CDR3. CDR3 sequence (DNA): TGTGCCAGCAGCTCAAACCGGGGCAGGGGGCCTCACTATGGCTACACCTTC. Translating it yields CASSSNRGRGPHYGYTF.

The chain employs TRBV27 and TRBJ1-5, with D possibly TRBD1 on 6 matching bases. V lost 5 bases and J lost 4, with 21 bases in between. The CDR3 covers 17 residues. CDR1 and CDR2 from the germline V gene are MNHEY and SMNVEV (reference sequence). CDR3 residues: CASSLHGYRVGNQPQHF. The CDR3 DNA is TGTGCCAGCAGTCTCCATGGGTACAGGGTTGGAAATCAGCCCCAGCATTTT.

The chain uses TRBV19 and TRBJ2-7; TRBD1 might be the D (6 bases). The CDR3 is 14 residues long. Trimming shortened V by 3 bases and J by 9 bases, and 18 bases separated the two germline ends. CDR1 LNHDA and CDR2 SQIVND come from the germline V gene (reference sequence). CDR3 sequence reads: CASSMSAAAGVQYF. The CDR3 DNA follows: TGTGCCAGTAGTATGAGTGCGGCGGCAGGGGTGCAGTACTTC.

The chain's CDR3 is CAWSVPSGGAGGFEQYF. CDR3 nucleotide sequence: TGTGCCTGGAGTGTACCCTCCGGGGGGGCCGGGGGATTCGAGCAGTACTTC. The V gene is TRBV30, the J gene TRBJ2-7, with 8 bases lining up with TRBD2. The CDR3 is 17 residues long. Trimming cost V 0 bases and J 6 bases; bases outside gene matches: 16. In germline, CDR1 is GTSNPN, CDR2 SVGIG (reference sequence).

V usage is TRBV29-1 and J usage is TRBJ2-3, with TRBD2 matching over 16 bases. The ends lost 4 bases at V and 2 bases at J; junction bases unmatched: 6. Germline lookup yields CDR1 SQVTM and CDR2 ANQGSEA. The CDR3 totals 17 residues. CDR3: CSVGGTSGRALTDTQYF. The CDR3 DNA reads TGCAGCGTTGGGGGGACTAGCGGGAGGGCTCTCACAGATACGCAGTATTTT.

This clone was observed a handful of times. V is TRBV19 and J is TRBJ2-1, with D perhaps TRBD2 (5 bases). This CDR3 contains 14 residues. V shed 1 base and J shed 5 bases, with 9 bases lying between them. The germline V gene has CDR1 LNHDA and CDR2 SQIVND (reference sequence). The chain's CDR3 is CASSIGLAHNEQFF. Here the CDR3 DNA reads TGTGCCAGTAGTATAGGGCTAGCCCACAATGAGCAGTTCTTC.

The table lists this clone with a few counts. This chain connects TRBV27 to TRBJ2-1, with TRBD2 matching over 12 bases. V shed 4 bases, J shed 9 bases, and the junction held 10 bases outside the gene matches. The CDR3 has 16 residues. The germline V gene has CDR1 MNHEY and CDR2 SMNVEV (reference sequence). CDR3 in amino acids: CASSSPPSGRASEQFF. Written as DNA, the CDR3 is TGTGCCAGCAGTTCCCCTCCTAGCGGGAGGGCTAGTGAGCAGTTCTTC.

The chain carries TRBV29-1 and TRBJ1-4; no clear D. The V end lost 3 bases, the J end lost 12 bases, and 14 bases lay between the germline ends. The V gene's germline CDR1 is SQVTM and CDR2 ANQGSEA. The CDR3 is 12 amino acids. CDR3 residues: CSVEEWTKELFF. The CDR3 DNA sequence: TGCAGCGTTGAGGAATGGACCAAGGAACTGTTTTTT.

This clone was counted only a few times. The rearrangement links TRBV2 to TRBJ2-4; no definite D call. CDR1 and CDR2 (germline): SNHLY, FYNNEI. V shed 4 bases and J shed 0 bases, with 10 bases lying between them. The length of the CDR3 is 15 residues. The CDR3: CASSADLLAKNIQYF. CDR3 nucleotides: TGTGCCAGCAGTGCGGACCTTCTAGCCAAAAACATTCAGTACTTC.

This clone was counted between two and nine times. The chain uses TRBV5-4 and TRBJ2-2; D remains unclear. In germline, CDR1 is SGHNT, CDR2 YYREEE (reference sequence). The CDR3 consists of 15 residues. V was pared by 4 bases and J by 3 bases, with 13 bases between. CDR3 region: CASSRPDTYTGELFF. CDR3 nucleotide sequence: TGTGCCAGCAGCCGTCCTGACACTTACACCGGGGAGCTGTTTTTT.

In DNA, the CDR3 is TGTGCCAGCAGGCTAGCAGGTTCGGAGACCCAGTACTTC. Protein product: CASRLAGSETQYF. This chain links TRBV28 with TRBJ2-5, with D possibly matching TRBD2 (5 bases). CDR3 length: 13 amino acids. V gave up 6 bases and J gave up 5 bases, with 13 bases separating them. Germline assignment: CDR1 MDHEN and CDR2 SYDVKM.

This clone was counted many times. This chain links TRBV5-1 with TRBJ2-2, with D unresolved. The germline V gene has CDR1 SGHRS and CDR2 YFSETQ. The CDR3 sequence is 14 residues long. The V and J ends lost 3 bases and 1 base respectively, with 7 bases between them. CDR3 amino acids: CASSSRLNTGELFF. CDR3 in DNA: TGCGCCAGCAGCTCTAGACTGAACACCGGGGAGCTGTTTTTT. Supplemented by reference TRBV5-1 and TRBJ2-2, the full variable domain reads KAGVTQTPRYLIKTRGQQVTLSCSPISGHRSVSWYQQTPGQGLQFLFEYFSETQRNKGNFPGRFSGRQFSNSRSEMNVSTLELGDSALYLCASSSRLNTGELFFGEGSRLTVL.

This clone was counted only a few times. The chain carries TRBV29-1 and TRBJ2-1; 9 bases align to TRBD1. The V gene's germline CDR1 is SQVTM and CDR2 ANQGSEA. This CDR3 comprises 14 residues. J gave up 8 bases and V 7 bases, and 12 bases lay outside the gene matches. The CDR3 spells CSANRDRVSYEQFF. The CDR3 nucleotides read TGCAGCGCCAACCGGGACAGGGTTAGCTATGAGCAGTTCTTC.

This clone was counted only a few times. The chain joins TRBV28 to TRBJ2-7; unclear D gene. The CDR3 totals 13 residues. CDR1 is MDHEN, CDR2 SYDVKM, per germline. Trimming removed 9 bases from V and 4 bases from J, with 16 bases in between. The CDR3 DNA reads TGTGCCAGTCATGACACCCTCGGATACGAGCAGTACTTC. Amino acids: CASHDTLGYEQYF.

This clone appeared a few times. The chain carries TRBV7-8 and TRBJ1-2; no reliable D call. V lost 4 bases, J lost 0 bases, and 9 bases lay in between. The germline CDR1 and CDR2 sequences are SGHVS and FQNEAQ. The CDR3 has 14 residues. The CDR3 region has the DNA TGTGCCAGCAGCTCGGTTAGAGCTAACTATGGCTACACCTTC. Encoded protein: CASSSVRANYGYTF. The complete variable domain, with remaining parts taken from reference TRBV7-8 and TRBJ1-2, reads GAGVSQSPRYKVAKRGQDVALRCDPISGHVSLFWYQQALGQGPEFLTYFQNEAQLDKSGLPSDRFFAERPEGSVSTLKIQRTQQEDSAVYLCASSSVRANYGYTFGSGTRLTVV.

The rearrangement links TRBV7-2 to TRBJ1-1; TRBD1 aligns across 8 bases. V shed 1 base and J 5 bases; nucleotides not matched to a gene: 6. CDR3 size: 15 residues. Germline values: CDR1 SGHTA, CDR2 FQGNSA. As DNA, the CDR3 is TGTGCCAGCAGCTTAGGCGGCAGGGGGCGAACTGAAGCTTTCTTT. This codes for CASSLGGRGRTEAFF.

The table lists this clone with a few counts. The rearrangement uses TRBV30 and TRBJ2-3; 7 bases agree with TRBD2. Germline CDR1 GTSNPN, CDR2 SVGIG (reference sequence). The V gene end was trimmed by 3 bases and the J gene end by 0 bases; junction bases not matched to a gene: 12. This CDR3 spans 17 amino acids. The CDR3 spells CAWRVGLPRSSTDTQYF. The CDR3 DNA reads as TGTGCCTGGAGAGTGGGACTACCCCGCTCTAGCACAGATACGCAGTATTTT.

This chain connects TRBV6-6 to TRBJ2-7; 11 nucleotides agree with TRBD1. The CDR3 has 14 amino acids. CDR1 MNHNY and CDR2 SVGAGI come from the germline V gene (reference sequence). V lost 4 bases, J lost 3 bases, and 2 bases stayed unmatched. CDR3 nucleotide sequence: TGTGCCAGCAGTTCGGGACAGGGGGTCTACGAGCAGTACTTC. It codes for CASSSGQGVYEQYF.

V is TRBV5-6 and J is TRBJ2-4; D may be TRBD1 or TRBD2 (5 bases each). This CDR3 comprises 13 residues. Germline assignment: CDR1 SGHDT and CDR2 YYEEEE. V was cut by 2 bases and J by 9 bases, with 12 bases left in between. The CDR3 loop reads CASSFGHAGIQYF. CDR3 coding DNA: TGTGCCAGCAGCTTCGGACACGCGGGCATTCAGTACTTC.

This clone showed up just a few times. V usage is TRBV11-2 and J usage is TRBJ2-5, with D tentatively TRBD2 (5 bases). The CDR3 is 10 residues long. Germline assignment: CDR1 SGHAT and CDR2 FQNNGV. The V end lost 5 bases, the J end lost 7 bases, and 5 bases lay between the germline ends. CDR3 nucleotide sequence: TGTGCCAGCAGCCGGGGGACCCAGTACTTC. Protein sequence: CASSRGTQYF.

The chain joins TRBV13 to TRBJ2-7, with D maybe TRBD2 (6 bases). The germline gives CDR1 PRHDT, CDR2 FYEKMQ (reference sequence). The CDR3 totals 16 residues. With 0 bases removed from V and 7 bases from J, the gap between germline ends came to 19 bases. The CDR3 DNA reads as TGTGCCAGCAGCTTAGGGGCGGGGCGGAGACCCCGGGAGCAGTACTTC. Translation gives CASSLGAGRRPREQYF.

The V call is TRBV7-2, the J call TRBJ2-2; the D is unclear. The CDR3 is made up of 14 amino acids. The germline V gene has CDR1 SGHTA and CDR2 FQGNSA. V lost 1 base and J 1 base, leaving 4 bases between the germline ends. The DNA for the CDR3 is TGTGCCAGCAGCTTAGGGGAGAACACCGGGGAGCTGTTTTTT. Translating it yields CASSLGENTGELFF.

This clone was detected only a few times. The genes are TRBV6-4 and TRBJ1-1, with D tentatively TRBD1 (6 bases). The germline V gene encodes CDR1 MRHNA and CDR2 SNTAGT. The CDR3 consists of 16 residues. The V gene lost 5 bases and the J gene lost 3 bases, with 19 bases spanning the gap. CDR3 protein: CASSPSSGTYYTEAFF. DNA of the CDR3: TGTGCCAGCAGTCCATCGTCCGGGACATACTACACTGAAGCTTTCTTT.

This clone was seen a few times. The chain carries TRBV29-1 and TRBJ2-6, with no clear D. CDR3 length: 11 amino acids. The germline V gene encodes CDR1 SQVTM and CDR2 ANQGSEA. Deletions cut 4 bases from V and 15 bases from J, with 13 bases between. CDR3: CSVGASYGLTF. Written as DNA, the CDR3 is TGCAGCGTTGGGGCGTCCTACGGCCTGACTTTC.

V is TRBV6-5 and J is TRBJ2-3; D may be TRBD1 or TRBD2 (5 bases each). Trimming cost V 4 bases and J 4 bases, with 18 bases left between them. CDR3 length equals 16 residues. The V gene's germline CDR1 is MNHEY and CDR2 SVGAGI. The CDR3 coding sequence is TGTGCCAGCAGTTCCCGCCTACTAGTAGGGGCAGATACGCAGTATTTT. Translating gives CASSSRLLVGADTQYF.

In this sample, this clone turned up a few times. This sequence joins TRBV30 and TRBJ1-5, with D possibly matching TRBD1 (6 bases). Germline CDR1 and CDR2: GTSNPN and SVGIG (reference sequence). The CDR3 spans 13 residues. Trimming shortened V by 3 bases and J by 4 bases, and 10 bases separated the two germline ends. CDR3 DNA sequence: TGTGCCTGGAGGCCGGGACATAATCAGCCCCAGCATTTT. This translates into CAWRPGHNQPQHF.